Each of the 26 T cell receptor beta chains below was sequenced from the same sample in a study of T cells after yellow fever vaccination. One entry per CDR3 protein, called by TCRdb with MiXCR from the 5' RACE reads. The table lists 80,000 to 100,000 distinct CDR3 sequences, roughly 6% of them singletons. Source: CD8+ T cells sorted from PBMCs, taken 10 days after the yellow fever booster vaccination. These receptors came from a man aged 18 to 35 who received the YFV17D yellow fever vaccine.

The chain is built from TRBV4-1 and TRBJ2-2; 7 bases fit TRBD1. CDR3 length: 17 amino acids. CDR1 is MGHRA and CDR2 is YSYEKL in the germline V gene. V dropped 1 base and J dropped 4; count of bases not matched to a gene: 9. The CDR3 DNA is TGCGCCAGCAGCCAAGGGTCAGACAGGGTAGCCACCGGGGAGCTGTTTTTT. Its protein product is CASSQGSDRVATGELFF.

This clonotype was seen a few times. The rearrangement uses TRBV2 and TRBJ2-3; 13 bases line up with TRBD2. V was clipped by 4 bases and J by 3 bases; unmatched bases: 1. CDR1 and CDR2 (germline): SNHLY, FYNNEI. The CDR3 spans 15 residues. This CDR3 reads CASSGGLAGTDTQYF. Written as DNA, the CDR3 is TGTGCCAGCAGTGGGGGACTAGCGGGAACAGATACGCAGTATTTT.

This clonotype occurred many times. The V gene is TRBV4-1, the J gene TRBJ1-1; TRBD1 agrees at 7 bases. V shed 4 bases and J 4 bases; nucleotides not matched to a gene: 0. Germline CDR1 is MGHRA and CDR2 is YSYEKL. The CDR3 totals 12 residues. The CDR3 sequence is CASSPGGTEAFF. The CDR3 bases are TGCGCCAGCAGCCCAGGGGGCACTGAAGCTTTCTTT.

CDR3 protein: CASSPAGGTRNNEQFF. As DNA, the CDR3 is TGCGCCAGCAGCCCCGCCGGTGGGACTAGAAACAATGAGCAGTTCTTC. The J gene is TRBJ2-1, the V gene TRBV4-3, with 8 nucleotides matching TRBD2. Germline lookup yields CDR1 LGHNA and CDR2 YSLEER. This CDR3 is 16 amino acids long. J was trimmed by 5 bases and V by 4 bases; bases with no gene match: 10.

This clonotype was found a few times. The chain joins TRBV19 to TRBJ2-7; a possible D gene is TRBD1 (6 bases). The CDR3 is 15 residues long. Trimming pared 5 bases from V and 0 bases from J, leaving 14 bases between. Germline CDR1 and CDR2: LNHDA and SQIVND (reference sequence). The CDR3 loop reads CASSVGHLSSYEQYF. CDR3 sequence (DNA): TGTGCCAGTAGTGTGGGACATTTGAGCTCCTACGAGCAGTACTTC.

This clonotype has only a few counts. This chain uses TRBV2 with TRBJ1-5, with 11 bases lining up with TRBD1. V lost 0 bases, J lost 5 bases, and 9 bases stayed unmatched. Germline V gene sequence: CDR1 SNHLY, CDR2 FYNNEI. The length of the CDR3 is 18 residues. In DNA form, the CDR3 reads TGTGCCAGCAGTGAAGCGCTTCGTTGGACAGGGGGCGATCAGCCCCAGCATTTT. Protein sequence: CASSEALRWTGGDQPQHF.

This clonotype was seen repeatedly, ten times or more. CDR3 residues: CASSFGRSSYNEQFF. CDR3 in DNA: TGTGCCAGCAGCTTTGGCAGGAGCTCCTACAATGAGCAGTTCTTC. This sequence joins TRBV7-2 and TRBJ2-1; no reliable D call. V lost 3 bases to trimming and J lost 0 bases, with 9 bases between them. Germline V gene lookup returns CDR1 SGHTA and CDR2 FQGNSA. This CDR3 has 15 amino acids.

The J gene is TRBJ1-5, the V gene TRBV4-1; no firm D call. Germline CDR1 MGHRA, CDR2 YSYEKL. V lost 1 base, J lost 2 bases, and 9 bases lay in between. This CDR3 region has 15 residues. As DNA, the CDR3 is TGCGCCAGCAGCCAAGTTGGGGAGCGCAATCAGCCCCAGCATTTT. It translates to CASSQVGERNQPQHF.

This rearrangement joins TRBV7-6 to TRBJ2-1; D may correspond to TRBD1 or TRBD2 (6 bases each). Germline CDR1 reads SGHVS; CDR2 reads FNYEAQ. The CDR3 has 14 amino acids. Trimming took off 3 bases at V and 4 bases at J, with 10 bases between the two ends. The CDR3 loop reads CASSFGGPYNEQFF. The CDR3, as DNA: TGTGCCAGCAGCTTTGGGGGGCCTTACAATGAGCAGTTCTTC.

This clonotype was counted a few times. J is TRBJ1-2 and V is TRBV9; tentative D call: TRBD1 (6 bases). Germline V lookup: CDR1 SGDLS, CDR2 YYNGEE. V dropped 2 bases and J dropped 1 base, with 12 bases sitting between them. The CDR3 covers 15 residues. CDR3 residues: CASSVHRDHNYGYTF. CDR3 nucleotide sequence: TGTGCCAGCAGCGTTCACAGGGACCATAACTATGGCTACACCTTC. The entire variable domain, with the rest obtained from reference TRBV9 and TRBJ1-2, is as follows: DSGVTQTPKHLITATGQRVTLRCSPRSGDLSVYWYQQSLDQGLQFLIQYYNGEERAKGNILERFSAQQFPDLHSELNLSSLELGDSALYFCASSVHRDHNYGYTFGSGTRLTVV.

This chain links TRBV5-5 with TRBJ2-7; tentative D call: TRBD1 (6 bases). From germline, CDR1 is SGHKS and CDR2 YYEKEE (reference sequence). Trimming pared 2 bases from V and 6 bases from J, leaving 12 bases between. This CDR3 is built from 13 residues. CDR3 sequence reads: CASSFGDTGEQYV. The DNA of the CDR3 is TGTGCCAGCAGCTTCGGGGACACCGGCGAGCAGTACGTC.

At least ten counts were recorded for this clonotype. The chain combines TRBV11-2 with TRBJ2-1; 10 bases match TRBD2. Germline V gene lookup returns CDR1 SGHAT and CDR2 FQNNGV. With V trimmed by 4 bases and J by 4 bases, 7 bases remained unmatched. CDR3 length equals 16 residues. The CDR3 spells CASSSPTSGAYNEQFF. The CDR3 nucleotides read TGTGCCAGCAGCTCCCCTACTAGCGGGGCTTACAATGAGCAGTTCTTC.

This clonotype was seen ten or more times. The chain links TRBV5-1 to TRBJ2-3, with D maybe TRBD2 (5 bases). CDR3 length: 14 amino acids. The germline V gene encodes CDR1 SGHRS and CDR2 YFSETQ. Trimming cost V 0 bases and J 5 bases, with 10 bases left between them. The CDR3 loop reads CASSLVTGEDTQYF. The CDR3 bases are TGCGCCAGCAGCTTGGTGACCGGGGAAGATACGCAGTATTTT. The whole variable domain, remainder taken from reference TRBV5-1 and TRBJ2-3, is KAGVTQTPRYLIKTRGQQVTLSCSPISGHRSVSWYQQTPGQGLQFLFEYFSETQRNKGNFPGRFSGRQFSNSRSEMNVSTLELGDSALYLCASSLVTGEDTQYFGPGTRLTVL.

The chain employs TRBV5-1 and TRBJ1-1, with unresolved D. CDR1 and CDR2 (germline): SGHRS, YFSETQ. The CDR3 has 12 residues. V lost 2 bases, J lost 6 bases, and 8 bases lay in between. The CDR3 protein is CASSLTYPEAFF. The CDR3 region has the DNA TGCGCCAGCAGCTTAACATACCCTGAAGCTTTCTTT.

This clonotype was seen repeatedly, ten times or more. This chain links TRBV6-5 with TRBJ2-7; 7 bases are a match to TRBD1. The CDR3 spans 14 residues. V shed 2 bases and J 6 bases; nucleotides not matched to a gene: 7. Looked up from germline, CDR1 is MNHEY and CDR2 is SVGAGI. The CDR3 sequence: CASSYGDRKAEQYF. The CDR3 bases are TGTGCCAGCAGTTACGGGGACAGAAAGGCCGAGCAGTACTTC.

This clonotype showed up many times. The chain couples TRBV4-3 to TRBJ2-1, with a weak D call TRBD2 (5 bases). CDR1 is LGHNA, CDR2 YSLEER, per germline. Trimming took 0 bases from V and 6 from J, leaving 12 bases between them. The CDR3 runs 15 residues. CDR3 sequence: CASSQDGGYSNEQFF. The CDR3 DNA reads TGCGCCAGCAGCCAAGATGGCGGGTATAGCAATGAGCAGTTCTTC.

At least ten counts were recorded for this clonotype. The chain is built from TRBV4-1 and TRBJ2-5; no firm D call. The length of the CDR3 is 14 residues. Trimming took off 1 base at V and 4 bases at J, with 10 bases between the two ends. Germline lookup yields CDR1 MGHRA and CDR2 YSYEKL. In nucleotides, the CDR3 is TGCGCCAGCAGCCAAGGGCCTGCCGGAGAGACCCAGTACTTC. Its protein is CASSQGPAGETQYF.

The table lists this clonotype with a few counts. This sequence joins TRBV15 and TRBJ2-6, with D possibly matching TRBD1 (5 bases). Germline V lookup: CDR1 LNHNV, CDR2 YYDKDF (reference sequence). This CDR3 contains 15 residues. V was trimmed by 2 bases and J by 3 bases, leaving 8 bases between them. CDR3 DNA: TGTGCCACCAGCAGACAGGGTGGTGGGGCCAACGTCCTGACTTTC. Translating it yields CATSRQGGGANVLTF.

The chain has TRBV29-1 and TRBJ2-3; D is unresolved. CDR3 size: 13 residues. Germline assignment: CDR1 SQVTM and CDR2 ANQGSEA. Between the trimmed V and J ends, which lost 7 bases and 0 bases, there was a span of 11 bases. Written as DNA, the CDR3 is TGCAGCGCGGTGGCGTATAGCACAGATACGCAGTATTTT. Translation gives CSAVAYSTDTQYF.

This clonotype was detected a few times. The gene calls are TRBV5-1 and TRBJ1-4, with TRBD1 identical over 7 bases. This CDR3 has 18 residues. Germline loops: CDR1 SGHRS, CDR2 YFSETQ. With 1 base clipped from V and 4 bases from J, the junction kept 13 bases outside the gene matches. In DNA, the CDR3 is TGCGCCAGCAGCTTGAGGCCAGGGGGATATCGTAATAATGAAAAACTGTTTTTT. This gives the protein CASSLRPGGYRNNEKLFF.

This clonotype has just a few counts. The chain has TRBV7-6 and TRBJ2-6, with a tentative D call TRBD1 (6 bases). Trimming removed 5 bases at V and 1 base at J, with 15 bases between. Per germline, CDR1 SGHVS and CDR2 FNYEAQ. The CDR3 covers 17 residues. CDR3 sequence reads: CASSPFQGISGANVLTF. The CDR3 DNA reads as TGTGCCAGCAGCCCCTTCCAGGGGATATCTGGGGCCAACGTCCTGACTTTC.

The chain joins TRBV5-1 to TRBJ1-1, with unresolved D. Germline CDR1 and CDR2: SGHRS and YFSETQ. This CDR3 spans 14 amino acids. Trimming cost V 4 bases and J 4 bases, with 14 bases left between them. CDR3: CASSPLPGSTEAFF. CDR3 in DNA: TGCGCCAGCAGCCCCCTCCCGGGTTCCACTGAAGCTTTCTTT. Combining the CDR3 with reference TRBV5-1 and TRBJ1-1 gives the whole variable domain KAGVTQTPRYLIKTRGQQVTLSCSPISGHRSVSWYQQTPGQGLQFLFEYFSETQRNKGNFPGRFSGRQFSNSRSEMNVSTLELGDSALYLCASSPLPGSTEAFFGQGTRLTVV.

The sample holds a few counts of this clonotype. This chain connects TRBV20-1 to TRBJ1-2, with D possibly being TRBD1 (5 bases). Looked up from germline, CDR1 is DFQATT and CDR2 is SNEGSKA (reference sequence). The CDR3 loop spans 12 amino acids. The CDR3 DNA reads TGCAGGTCAATGGGGCCAAACTATGGCTACACCTTC. This codes for CRSMGPNYGYTF.

The chain links TRBV5-6 to TRBJ2-5, with D uncertain. From germline, CDR1 is SGHDT and CDR2 YYEEEE. The CDR3 is 13 amino acids. V was shortened by 0 bases and J by 6 bases, with 9 bases between the two germline ends. The CDR3, as DNA: TGTGCCAGCAGCTTGGTCGGCTGGAAGACCCAGTACTTC. It encodes CASSLVGWKTQYF.

This clonotype came up a few times. V and J are TRBV5-4 and TRBJ2-2; D is undetermined. The V and J ends lost 1 base and 1 base respectively, with 5 bases between them. Germline values: CDR1 SGHNT, CDR2 YYREEE (reference sequence). This CDR3 region has 14 residues. The DNA for the CDR3 is TGTGCCAGCAGCTTGTTAGGGAACACCGGGGAGCTGTTTTTT. Translation: CASSLLGNTGELFF.

This clonotype was counted at least ten times. V gene TRBV6-1 combines with J gene TRBJ2-5; 8 bases fit TRBD2. The germline V gene encodes CDR1 MNHNS and CDR2 SASEGT. The V gene end was trimmed by 7 bases and the J gene end by 2 bases; junction bases not matched to a gene: 9. CDR3 size: 15 residues. The CDR3 DNA is TGTGCCAGCACCTACCTTAGCGGGGAACAAGAGACCCAGTACTTC. Translated, it gives CASTYLSGEQETQYF.